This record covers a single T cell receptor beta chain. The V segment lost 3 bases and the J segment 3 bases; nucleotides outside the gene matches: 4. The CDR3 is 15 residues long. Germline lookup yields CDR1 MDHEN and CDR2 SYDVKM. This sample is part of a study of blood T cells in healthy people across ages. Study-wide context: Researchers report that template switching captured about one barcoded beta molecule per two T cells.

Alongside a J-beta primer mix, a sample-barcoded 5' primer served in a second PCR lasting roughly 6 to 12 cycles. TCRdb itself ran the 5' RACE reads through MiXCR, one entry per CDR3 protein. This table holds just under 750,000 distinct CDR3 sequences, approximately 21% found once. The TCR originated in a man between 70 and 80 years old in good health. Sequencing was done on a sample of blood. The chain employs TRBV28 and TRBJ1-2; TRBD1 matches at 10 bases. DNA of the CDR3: TGTGCCAGCAGTTTCCTGACAGGGGGCGACTATGGCTACACCTTC. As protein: CASSFLTGGDYGYTF.